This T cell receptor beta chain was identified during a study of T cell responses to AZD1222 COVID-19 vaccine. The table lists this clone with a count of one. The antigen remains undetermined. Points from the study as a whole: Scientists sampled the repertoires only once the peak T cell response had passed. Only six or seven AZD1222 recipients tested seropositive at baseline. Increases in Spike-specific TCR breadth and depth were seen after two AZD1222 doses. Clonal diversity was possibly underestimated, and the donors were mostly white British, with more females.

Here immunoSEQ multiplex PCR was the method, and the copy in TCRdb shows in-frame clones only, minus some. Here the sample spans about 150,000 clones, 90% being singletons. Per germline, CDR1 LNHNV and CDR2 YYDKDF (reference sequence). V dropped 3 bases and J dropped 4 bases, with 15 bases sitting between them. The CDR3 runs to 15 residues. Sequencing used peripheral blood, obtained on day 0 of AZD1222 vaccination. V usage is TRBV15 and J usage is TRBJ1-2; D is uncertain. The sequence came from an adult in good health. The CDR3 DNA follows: TGTGCCACCAGCAGGAGTAAACAGATTAGCTATGGCTACACCTTC. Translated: CATSRSKQISYGYTF.